Presented here are 27 T cell receptor beta chains from one specimen sequenced in a study of blood T cell repertoires in COVID-19. The repertoire was sequenced with immunoSEQ multiplex PCR; TCRdb's copy has only in-frame clones and lacks some. The profile shows 380,000 or so clones, roughly 90% of them singletons. The sequenced sample consisted of PBMCs or T cells enriched from blood (not recorded which). These receptors were obtained from a woman aged 25 to 39 with acute COVID-19.

This sequence joins TRBV7-2 and TRBJ2-1, with 8 nucleotides matching TRBD1. There are 15 residues in the CDR3. The ends lost 4 bases at V and 1 base at J; junction bases unmatched: 3. Germline V gene lookup returns CDR1 SGHTA and CDR2 FQGNSA. The CDR3 loop is CASSYRDRSYNEQFF. The CDR3 DNA follows: TGTGCCAGCAGCTACCGGGACAGGTCCTACAATGAGCAGTTCTTC.

The V call is TRBV19, the J call TRBJ2-7, with TRBD1 as a possible D gene (7 bases). V lost 7 bases and J lost 2, with 15 bases in between. This CDR3 spans 14 amino acids. CDR1 is LNHDA and CDR2 is SQIVND in the germline V gene (reference sequence). CDR3 DNA sequence: TGTGCCAGTAAGAGGCAGGGGGGACCCTACGAGCAGTACTTC. It codes for CASKRQGGPYEQYF.

V usage is TRBV6-4 and J usage is TRBJ1-2; 7 bases line up with TRBD1. The CDR3 runs 13 residues. Germline CDR1 is MRHNA and CDR2 is SNTAGT. V lost 3 bases to trimming and J lost 7 bases; unmatched junction nucleotides: 5. CDR3 sequence (DNA): TGTGCCAGCAGTGAGGGCAGGGGGACTGGCTACACCTTC. This gives the protein CASSEGRGTGYTF.

The V gene is TRBV12-3 or TRBV12-4, the J gene TRBJ1-3; the D gene is possibly TRBD1 (6 bases). V lost 8 bases to trimming and J lost 3 bases, with 11 bases between them. The CDR3 spans 13 residues. The CDR3 bases are TGTGCCAGCCGCAGGGGAGATGGAAACACCATATATTTT. It translates to CASRRGDGNTIYF.

The chain joins TRBV11-2 to TRBJ2-5; D may be TRBD1 (6 bases). CDR3 size: 16 residues. V lost 3 bases and J lost 2, with 16 bases in between. Germline V gene lookup returns CDR1 SGHAT and CDR2 FQNNGV. CDR3 sequence (DNA): TGTGCCAGCAGCTTGACAGGCTCCCCCGTACAAGAGACCCAGTACTTC. Its translation is CASSLTGSPVQETQYF.

The chain employs TRBV29-1 and TRBJ1-1; D is undetermined. V was trimmed by 2 bases and J by 4 bases, leaving 8 bases between them. Per the germline V gene, CDR1 is SQVTM and CDR2 is ANQGSEA. The CDR3 length is 12 residues. The CDR3 coding sequence is TGCAGCGTTGAAAAGGAGTTCACTGAAGCTTTCTTT. Amino acid sequence: CSVEKEFTEAFF.

The chain combines TRBV9 with TRBJ2-7; TRBD2 agrees at 7 bases. After removal of 3 bases from V and 2 bases from J, the junction contained 11 bases not matched to a gene. Germline loops: CDR1 SGDLS, CDR2 YYNGEE. The CDR3 consists of 16 residues. CDR3 protein: CASSGPGRGSAYEQYF. In DNA, the CDR3 is TGTGCCAGCAGCGGACCTGGGCGGGGGTCGGCCTACGAGCAGTACTTC.

For the CDR3, the DNA is TGCGCCAGCAGTTTGACTCTACAGGCTGCCTACGAGCAGTACTTC. Its protein product is CASSLTLQAAYEQYF. The gene calls are TRBV5-1 and TRBJ2-7; possible D gene TRBD1, 5 bases. Trimming stripped 5 bases from V and 2 bases from J, with 17 bases between. The CDR3 is 15 amino acids. In germline, CDR1 is SGHRS, CDR2 YFSETQ.

This chain links TRBV6-4 with TRBJ2-1, with D hard to call. CDR3 length: 13 residues. Trimming shortened V by 0 bases and J by 6 bases, and 6 bases separated the two germline ends. Per germline, CDR1 MRHNA and CDR2 SNTAGT. The CDR3 loop reads CASSDSASNEQFF. CDR3 coding DNA: TGTGCCAGCAGTGACTCGGCCTCCAATGAGCAGTTCTTC.

Only a few counts were recorded for this clone. The chain combines TRBV6-2 or TRBV6-3 with TRBJ1-1; no clear D gene. This CDR3 spans 13 amino acids. CDR1 and CDR2 (germline): MNHEY, SVGEGT. V gave up 6 bases and J gave up 0 bases, with 8 bases separating them. Here the CDR3 reads CASSRLMNTEAFF. As DNA, the CDR3 is TGTGCCAGCAGCCGACTTATGAACACTGAAGCTTTCTTT.

CDR3 DNA: TGTGCCAGCAGCCCTATATCTTTTAACCTCCACTTT. Translated, it gives CASSPISFNLHF. This sequence joins TRBV7-9 and TRBJ1-6; D unclear. The ends were cut back, 5 bases at V and 15 bases at J, with 14 bases in the middle. The V gene's germline CDR1 is SEHNR and CDR2 FQNEAQ (reference sequence). This CDR3 comprises 12 residues.

The genes are TRBV2 and TRBJ2-7; D is possibly TRBD1 (5 bases). V was shortened by 1 base and J by 3 bases, with 10 bases between the two germline ends. This CDR3 spans 14 amino acids. The V gene's germline CDR1 is SNHLY and CDR2 FYNNEI. Here the CDR3 reads CASSEGGSYYEQYF. In DNA, the CDR3 is TGTGCCAGCAGTGAAGGGGGCAGCTACTACGAGCAGTACTTC.

The chain couples TRBV6-5 to TRBJ1-3; maybe TRBD1 (6 bases). This CDR3 is built from 14 residues. The V end was cut by 6 bases, the J end by 3 bases, with 12 bases between. Germline V gives CDR1 MNHEY, CDR2 SVGAGI. As DNA, the CDR3 is TGTGCCAGCAGCCTGCCAGGGGTTGGAAACACCATATATTTT. This gives the protein CASSLPGVGNTIYF.

The rearrangement uses TRBV28 and TRBJ1-3, with no clear D. CDR1 and CDR2 from the germline V gene are MDHEN and SYDVKM. Trimming removed 6 bases at V and 1 base at J, with 13 bases between. CDR3 length equals 15 residues. CDR3 region: CASSLGEVSGNTIYF. For the CDR3, the DNA is TGTGCCAGCAGCCTAGGTGAAGTGTCTGGAAACACCATATATTTT.

This chain links TRBV19 with TRBJ2-1; 7 bases align to TRBD2. The CDR3 is made up of 16 amino acids. In germline, CDR1 is LNHDA, CDR2 SQIVND (reference sequence). V was pared by 4 bases and J by 5 bases, with 11 bases of the junction left unmatched. The CDR3 sequence: CASSTQRTRFHNEQFF. In DNA, the CDR3 is TGTGCCAGTAGTACCCAACGGACTAGGTTCCACAATGAGCAGTTCTTC.

The chain joins TRBV10-3 to TRBJ1-1; D is ambiguous. The CDR3 totals 14 residues. The germline V and J ends were trimmed by 8 bases and 1 base, with 14 bases remaining between them. From germline, CDR1 is ENHRY and CDR2 SYGVKD. Here the CDR3 reads CAIGERWENTEAFF. In DNA form, the CDR3 reads TGTGCCATCGGGGAGAGATGGGAGAACACTGAAGCTTTCTTT.

The chain employs TRBV4-3 and TRBJ2-7; TRBD2 matches 14 bases. Germline-derived CDR1 and CDR2 are LGHNA and YSLEER. The CDR3 extends over 16 amino acids. V lost 3 bases to trimming and J lost 4 bases; unmatched junction nucleotides: 5. CDR3 amino acids: CASSQTSGGALYEQYF. DNA for the CDR3: TGCGCCAGCAGCCAGACTAGCGGGGGGGCCTTGTACGAGCAGTACTTC.

The chain is built from TRBV30 and TRBJ2-1; 7 nucleotides agree with TRBD2. V lost 5 bases to trimming and J lost 4 bases; unmatched junction nucleotides: 8. CDR1 and CDR2 from the germline V gene are GTSNPN and SVGIG (reference sequence). CDR3 length equals 14 residues. In DNA form, the CDR3 reads TGTGCCTGGGGAAGCGGGGTCATTTACAATGAGCAGTTCTTC. It encodes CAWGSGVIYNEQFF.

As DNA, the CDR3 is TGCGCCAGCAGCCAAGCCGTCAGAGCGGGGGAAGCTTTCTTT. It translates to CASSQAVRAGEAFF. This chain joins TRBV4-1 and TRBJ1-1; D is uncertain. Trimming took off 1 base at V and 8 bases at J, with 14 bases between the two ends. The CDR3 covers 14 residues. The germline CDR1 and CDR2 sequences are MGHRA and YSYEKL.

This clone has a handful of counts. The chain carries TRBV3-1 (or the pseudogene TRBV3-2) and TRBJ2-7; a weak D match, TRBD1 (5 bases). Looked up from germline, CDR1 is LGHDT and CDR2 is YNNKEL (reference sequence). CDR3 length: 13 amino acids. Trimming stripped 4 bases from V and 4 bases from J, with 11 bases between. The CDR3 DNA follows: TGTGCCAGCAGCCCCAGGGCCCAATACGAGCAGTACTTC. Protein sequence: CASSPRAQYEQYF.

The rearrangement links TRBV21-1 to TRBJ1-2; the table calls TRBD1, which could not be checked here. TRBV21-1 is noted as a pseudogene. This CDR3 has 14 residues. In DNA, the CDR3 is TGTGCCAGCAGCAAAGTACCCAGGGGGAAAGGCTACACCTTC. Its protein product is CASSKVPRGKGYTF.

The V and J genes are TRBV6-4 and TRBJ2-3; no reliable D call. Trimming took 0 bases from V and 4 from J, leaving 11 bases between them. The CDR3 has 15 amino acids. The germline V gene encodes CDR1 MRHNA and CDR2 SNTAGT. CDR3 amino acids: CASSDSNSPADTQYF. CDR3 nucleotides: TGTGCCAGCAGTGACTCGAACTCACCCGCAGATACGCAGTATTTT.

CDR3 region: CASSPGQSGNQPQHF. The CDR3 DNA is TGTGCCAGTAGTCCCGGACAGAGTGGGAATCAGCCCCAGCATTTT. The rearrangement links TRBV19 to TRBJ1-5, with D possibly matching TRBD1 (6 bases). Germline lookup yields CDR1 LNHDA and CDR2 SQIVND (reference sequence). V shed 5 bases and J shed 4 bases, with 15 bases lying between them. This CDR3 has 15 residues. Drawing the rest from reference TRBV19 and TRBJ1-5, the complete variable domain is DGGITQSPKYLFRKEGQNVTLSCEQNLNHDAMYWYRQDPGQGLRLIYYSQIVNDFQKGDIAEGYSVSREKKESFPLTVTSAQKNPTAFYLCASSPGQSGNQPQHFGDGTRLSIL.

This chain uses TRBV29-1 with TRBJ1-1, with unresolved D. This CDR3 has 12 amino acids. Germline V gene sequence: CDR1 SQVTM, CDR2 ANQGSEA. Between the trimmed V and J ends, which lost 4 bases and 11 bases, there was a span of 17 bases. CDR3 sequence (DNA): TGCAGCGTTGTACTGGTGGGCGCGGGGGCTTTCTTT. Its translation: CSVVLVGAGAFF.

The chain has TRBV5-1 and TRBJ1-1, with D possibly being TRBD1 (6 bases). The CDR3 is 12 amino acids. V lost 4 bases, J lost 5 bases, and 9 bases lay in between. CDR1 SGHRS and CDR2 YFSETQ come from the germline V gene. The CDR3 sequence is CASSPTGTEAFF. In nucleotides, the CDR3 is TGCGCCAGCAGCCCCACAGGGACTGAAGCTTTCTTT.

The chain couples TRBV5-4 to TRBJ1-2; D is undetermined. V gave up 0 bases and J gave up 5 bases, with 11 bases separating them. Germline values: CDR1 SGHNT, CDR2 YYREEE (reference sequence). The CDR3 runs to 14 residues. CDR3 region: CASSLVEGKYGYTF. As DNA, the CDR3 is TGTGCCAGCAGCTTGGTGGAGGGAAAATATGGCTACACCTTC.

The rearrangement joins TRBV14 to TRBJ2-2, with D maybe TRBD2 (7 bases). This CDR3 has 17 residues. From germline, CDR1 is SGHDN and CDR2 FVKESK. V was cut by 2 bases and J by 2 bases, with 15 bases left in between. The CDR3 region has the DNA TGTGCCAGCAGCCAACGGGGGGCCTCAGGAAACACCGGGGAGCTGTTTTTT. Its translation is CASSQRGASGNTGELFF.